This T cell receptor beta chain was sequenced for a study of blood T cell repertoires in COVID-19. Study members were between about 18 and 90 years old and lived in about two dozen US regions. Per the authors' pipeline: Cell counts per sample came from amplifying reference gene primers. Method: immunoSEQ multiplex PCR; TCRdb's copy keeps in-frame clones and lacks some. That table supplies the V and J calls and clone size; D and trimming were determined from the DNA. The sample consists of approximately 300,000 clones, almost 90% of them appearing once. This clone was detected only a few times. In the same sample, other DNA sequences code for this CDR3. Trimming removed 4 bases from V and 5 bases from J, with 5 bases in between. Germline V lookup: CDR1 KGHDR, CDR2 SFDVKD. CDR3 length: 12 residues.

The chain has TRBV24-1 and TRBJ1-5; D gene unclear. Material: PBMCs or T cells enriched from blood (not recorded which). This receptor was obtained from a young woman with acute COVID-19. The CDR3 loop reads CATSDPDQPQHF. CDR3 coding DNA: TGTGCCACCAGTGACCCGGATCAGCCCCAGCATTTT.